This TCR beta chain was profiled in a study of T-cell memory formation after mild COVID-19. Study details: Clustering of TCRs was largely donor specific. Overall study results and limits: Cross-reactive memory seemingly joined, as some responding clones were found in pre-infection memory. The CD4+ clones that contracted clustered mainly within CM and EM, and the CD8+ clones concentrated in EMRA. Later expanders leaned toward CD4+, whereas clones contracting from day 15 to 85 were balanced CD4/CD8.

V shed 1 base and J shed 7 bases, with 11 bases lying between them. The CDR3 spans 14 residues. Germline V gives CDR1 SGHVS, CDR2 FQNEAQ. For this clonotype: The antigen remains unidentified.

Each CDR3 protein gets one entry after TCRdb re-called the 5' RACE reads with MiXCR. The table includes roughly 320,000 distinct CDR3 sequences, approximately 29% detected once. Sequencing input: PBMCs or a T cell subset sorted from them (not recorded which). The origin of this receptor is an adult woman who had mild COVID-19 (a few samples of this study predate the infection). Cell type and time point are not known. V is TRBV7-8 and J is TRBJ1-5; D might be TRBD1 (5 bases). Written as DNA, the CDR3 is TGTGCCAGCAGCTTAGGACAGCGGGTACAGCCCCAGCATTTT. Its translation: CASSLGQRVQPQHF.